The next 21 T cell receptor beta chains were all read from a single sample in a study of T-cell memory formation after mild COVID-19. TCRdb reprocessed the 5' RACE reads via MiXCR and lists one record per CDR3 protein. Here the sample spans about 350,000 distinct CDR3 sequences, roughly 15% being singletons. Input material: PBMCs or a T cell subset sorted from them (not recorded which). The source of these receptors is a man younger than 30 who had mild COVID-19 (a few samples of this study predate the infection). Cell type and time point are not known.

This clonotype came up a few times. The V gene is TRBV27, the J gene TRBJ2-5, with D possibly being TRBD1 (5 bases). The CDR3 covers 14 residues. Germline CDR1 reads MNHEY; CDR2 reads SMNVEV (reference sequence). With 5 bases removed from V and 2 bases from J, the gap between germline ends came to 12 bases. The CDR3 nucleotides are TGTGCCAGCAGTCTCCAGGGTTCTCAAGAGACCCAGTACTTC. This translates into CASSLQGSQETQYF.

This clonotype was observed at least ten times. The chain recombines TRBV6-2 or TRBV6-3 with TRBJ2-2; D is ambiguous. The V gene lost 4 bases and the J gene lost 6 bases, with 18 bases spanning the gap. Germline CDR1 reads MNHEY; CDR2 reads SVGEGT. This CDR3 region has 16 residues. CDR3 in amino acids: CASSLGIPWEPGELFF. DNA of the CDR3: TGTGCCAGCAGTTTGGGGATCCCTTGGGAACCCGGGGAGCTGTTTTTT.

This clonotype was counted ten times or more. The chain uses TRBV20-1 and TRBJ2-3; possibly TRBD2 for D (7 bases). This CDR3 is 16 amino acids long. CDR1 DFQATT and CDR2 SNEGSKA come from the germline V gene (reference sequence). V shed 6 bases and J shed 1 base, with 20 bases lying between them. The CDR3 DNA reads TGCAGTGCCGAAGCGAGGGGGGGCCACCGCACAGATACGCAGTATTTT. It yields the protein CSAEARGGHRTDTQYF.

This clonotype was recorded at least ten times. The J gene is TRBJ2-1, the V gene TRBV7-6; possible D gene TRBD1, 6 bases. CDR1 and CDR2 (germline): SGHVS, FNYEAQ. The CDR3 is 16 amino acids. The V and J ends lost 1 base and 3 bases respectively, with 13 bases between them. In DNA, the CDR3 is TGTGCCAGCAGCTTAGTGAGAGGGGGTCTCTACAATGAGCAGTTCTTC. It encodes CASSLVRGGLYNEQFF.

This clonotype has at least ten counts. The chain combines TRBV7-8 with TRBJ2-6; TRBD1 matches 9 bases. V dropped 1 base and J dropped 4; count of bases not matched to a gene: 11. CDR1 is SGHVS, CDR2 FQNEAQ, per germline. This CDR3 is 19 amino acids long. The CDR3 DNA reads as TGTGCCAGCAGCTTAGAGACAGGGGGAATTTGGCTAGGGGCCAACGTCCTGACTTTC. Encoded protein: CASSLETGGIWLGANVLTF.

This clonotype was detected many times. The V gene is TRBV9, the J gene TRBJ2-5; possibly TRBD1 for D (6 bases). Germline V lookup: CDR1 SGDLS, CDR2 YYNGEE. Trimming removed 3 bases from V and 3 bases from J, with 9 bases in between. The CDR3 is 13 residues long. The CDR3 DNA is TGTGCCAGCAGCGCCGGACAGAAAGAGACCCAGTACTTC. This sequence encodes CASSAGQKETQYF.

This clonotype showed up just a few times. The chain combines TRBV5-4 with TRBJ2-7; TRBD2 agrees at 11 bases. The CDR3 runs 15 residues. J lost 2 bases, V lost 0 bases, and 1 base had no gene match. The V gene's germline CDR1 is SGHNT and CDR2 YYREEE (reference sequence). The CDR3 here is CASSLGSGGAYEQYF. The CDR3 DNA follows: TGTGCCAGCAGCTTGGGTAGCGGGGGGGCCTACGAGCAGTACTTC.

This chain connects TRBV30 to TRBJ2-3; TRBD2 might be the D (6 bases). The CDR3 is 13 amino acids. Deletions cut 2 bases from V and 6 bases from J, with 12 bases between. Germline V gives CDR1 GTSNPN, CDR2 SVGIG (reference sequence). DNA of the CDR3: TGTGCCTGGAGTATCCGGAGGGGTGATACGCAGTATTTT. Translated: CAWSIRRGDTQYF.

The chain couples TRBV7-9 to TRBJ2-3; D is possibly TRBD2 (5 bases). The CDR3 runs 15 residues. From germline, CDR1 is SEHNR and CDR2 FQNEAQ (reference sequence). V lost 5 bases and J lost 1, with 13 bases in between. CDR3 residues: CASSRRGAGTDTQYF. The CDR3 DNA reads as TGTGCCAGCAGCCGCCGGGGAGCGGGCACAGATACGCAGTATTTT.

This clonotype was recorded a few times. V gene TRBV27 combines with J gene TRBJ2-5, with D tentatively TRBD1 or TRBD2 (5 bases each). The CDR3 is 14 residues long. The germline V gene has CDR1 MNHEY and CDR2 SMNVEV (reference sequence). Trimming stripped 4 bases from V and 9 bases from J, with 18 bases between. CDR3 DNA: TGTGCCAGCAGTTCCCCGGGACGCGCAAGGGCCCAGTACTTC. Translation: CASSSPGRARAQYF.

This clonotype was counted ten times or more. The chain couples TRBV5-1 to TRBJ1-1, with D perhaps TRBD1 (5 bases). In germline, CDR1 is SGHRS, CDR2 YFSETQ. V was shortened by 1 base and J by 1 base, with 8 bases between the two germline ends. The CDR3 has 14 amino acids. The CDR3 DNA reads as TGCGCCAGCAGCTTGTCCGGGGGGAACACTGAAGCTTTCTTT. This codes for CASSLSGGNTEAFF.

This clonotype was counted a few times. This sequence joins TRBV6-5 and TRBJ1-3; D unresolved. Germline CDR1 MNHEY, CDR2 SVGAGI. The CDR3 is 16 residues long. V lost 2 bases to trimming and J lost 3 bases, with 14 bases between them. The CDR3 sequence: CASSYARIGGGNTIYF. CDR3 bases: TGTGCCAGCAGTTACGCGAGGATAGGAGGTGGAAACACCATATATTTT.

The chain carries TRBV7-9 and TRBJ1-1; D is uncertain. CDR1 and CDR2 from the germline V gene are SEHNR and FQNEAQ (reference sequence). The V and J ends lost 5 bases and 4 bases respectively, with 14 bases between them. The CDR3 is made up of 14 amino acids. The CDR3 nucleotides are TGTGCCAGCAGCAAACTCGGTCGAGGCACTGAAGCTTTCTTT. Its protein is CASSKLGRGTEAFF.

The rearrangement joins TRBV2 to TRBJ2-3; D is uncertain. The CDR3 contains 13 residues. Trimming stripped 7 bases from V and 1 base from J, with 9 bases between. CDR1 and CDR2 from the germline V gene are SNHLY and FYNNEI. The CDR3 DNA sequence: TGTGCCAGCATCCAGAGCGGCACAGATACGCAGTATTTT. Translated, it gives CASIQSGTDTQYF.

The gene calls are TRBV18 and TRBJ1-1, with D possibly being TRBD1 (5 bases). V lost 3 bases, J lost 3 bases, and 17 bases lay in between. The CDR3 totals 16 residues. Germline CDR1 reads KGHSH; CDR2 reads LQKENI. CDR3 protein: CASSPGSRARDTEAFF. The CDR3 DNA reads TGTGCCAGCTCACCGGGGTCCAGGGCGAGGGACACTGAAGCTTTCTTT.

In this sample, this clonotype turned up many times. The CDR3 here is CASYGQTRETQYF. The CDR3 DNA reads TGCGCCAGCTACGGACAGACTCGAGAGACCCAGTACTTC. The chain has TRBV5-1 and TRBJ2-5; possibly TRBD1 for D (6 bases). V lost 7 bases to trimming and J lost 4 bases, with 14 bases between them. Germline V gene data show CDR1 as SGHRS and CDR2 as YFSETQ. This CDR3 is 13 amino acids long.

In the case of this clonotype: A much larger clone lies one base from this, so it may be a read error. The V and J genes are TRBV5-5 and TRBJ1-1; a possible D gene is TRBD1 (5 bases). Germline assignment: CDR1 SGHKS and CDR2 YYEKEE (reference sequence). With 3 bases removed from V and 2 bases from J, the gap between germline ends came to 8 bases. The CDR3 loop spans 13 amino acids. The chain's CDR3 is CASSSGHNTEAFF. CDR3 DNA sequence: TGTGCCAGCAGCTCCGGACACAACACTGAAGCTTTCTTT.

Regarding this clonotype: Compared with germline, one end of the junction differs, possibly owing to a read error. V gene TRBV3-1 combines with J gene TRBJ2-7; D may correspond to TRBD1 or TRBD2 (5 bases each). The CDR3 sequence is 17 residues long. Looked up from germline, CDR1 is LGHDT and CDR2 is YNNKEL (reference sequence). The CDR3 DNA is TGTTCCAGCAGCCAAGATCACCCCCCAGGCAGGGACGACGAGCAGTACTTC. Protein sequence: CSSSQDHPPGRDDEQYF.

Ten or more counts support this clonotype. The V call is TRBV7-2, the J call TRBJ2-7, with 10 bases aligning to TRBD2. CDR3 size: 17 residues. V shed 0 bases and J 2 bases; nucleotides not matched to a gene: 7. Germline V gene sequence: CDR1 SGHTA, CDR2 FQGNSA. The DNA for the CDR3 is TGTGCCAGCAGCTTAGCGTTCGGTAGCGGGGGGACCTACGAGCAGTACGTC. Its protein is CASSLAFGSGGTYEQYV.

This clonotype was seen repeatedly, ten times or more. This rearrangement joins TRBV4-1 to TRBJ2-3; D perhaps matches TRBD1 (5 bases). This CDR3 contains 16 residues. Germline V gene sequence: CDR1 MGHRA, CDR2 YSYEKL. The V and J ends lost 0 bases and 6 bases respectively, with 16 bases between them. In nucleotides, the CDR3 is TGCGCCAGCAGCCAAGAACGAGCAGGGTCCTGGGATACGCAGTATTTT. Translating gives CASSQERAGSWDTQYF.

V is TRBV12-3 or TRBV12-4 and J is TRBJ2-7, with 8 bases matching TRBD1. The CDR3 sequence is 16 residues long. Trimming cost V 8 bases and J 7 bases; bases outside gene matches: 19. CDR3 residues: CASGRRPGQVLGEQYF. The CDR3 DNA follows: TGTGCCAGCGGCCGTAGACCGGGACAGGTATTGGGAGAGCAGTACTTC.